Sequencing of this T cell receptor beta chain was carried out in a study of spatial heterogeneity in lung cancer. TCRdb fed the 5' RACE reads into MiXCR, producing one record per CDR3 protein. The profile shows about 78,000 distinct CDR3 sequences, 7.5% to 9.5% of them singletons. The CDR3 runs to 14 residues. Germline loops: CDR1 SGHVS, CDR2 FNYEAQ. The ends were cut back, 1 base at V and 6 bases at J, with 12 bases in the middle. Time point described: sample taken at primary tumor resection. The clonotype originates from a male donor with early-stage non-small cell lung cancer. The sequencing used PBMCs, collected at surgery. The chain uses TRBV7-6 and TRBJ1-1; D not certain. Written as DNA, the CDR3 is TGTGCCAGCAGCTTAGTTTCAGGTCTTTCTGAAGCTTTCTTT. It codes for CASSLVSGLSEAFF. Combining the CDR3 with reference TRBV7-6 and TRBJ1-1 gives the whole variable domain GAGVSQSPRYKVTKRGQDVALRCDPISGHVSLYWYRQALGQGPEFLTYFNYEAQQDKSGLPNDRFSAERPEGSISTLTIQRTEQRDSAMYRCASSLVSGLSEAFFGQGTRLTVV.